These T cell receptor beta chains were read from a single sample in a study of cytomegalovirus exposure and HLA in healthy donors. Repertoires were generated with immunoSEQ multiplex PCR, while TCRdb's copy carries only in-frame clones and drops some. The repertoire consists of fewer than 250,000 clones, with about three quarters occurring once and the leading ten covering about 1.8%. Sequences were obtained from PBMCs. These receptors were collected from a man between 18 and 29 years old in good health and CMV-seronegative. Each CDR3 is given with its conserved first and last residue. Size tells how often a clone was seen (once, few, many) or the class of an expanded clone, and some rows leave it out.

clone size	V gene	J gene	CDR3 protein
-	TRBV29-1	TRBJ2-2	CSVKKTGTGDTGELFF
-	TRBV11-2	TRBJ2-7	CASSSWTAYYEQYF
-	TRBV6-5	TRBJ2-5	CASRITQVQQETQYF
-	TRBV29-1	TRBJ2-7	CSVGRARTVSYEQYF
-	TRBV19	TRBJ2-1	CASTWDRGNEQFF
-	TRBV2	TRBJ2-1	CASSSGTSGDYNEQFF
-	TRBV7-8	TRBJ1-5	CASSHGRADQPQHF
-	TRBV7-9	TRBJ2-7	CASSPGSGRGPGEVSEQYF
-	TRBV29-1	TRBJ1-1	CSVEATEFTEAFF
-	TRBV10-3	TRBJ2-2	CAISVTEDANTGELFF
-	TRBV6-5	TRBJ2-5	CASSYSRETQYF
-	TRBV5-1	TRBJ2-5	CASSSGTSGAKETQYF
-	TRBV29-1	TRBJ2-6	CSVAFGANVLTF
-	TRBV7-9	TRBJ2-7	CASGRDSHSYEQYF
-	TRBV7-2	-	CASSLVYRSEYEQYF
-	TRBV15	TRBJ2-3	CATSRARRATNTDTQYF
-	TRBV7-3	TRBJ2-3	CASSLYAGGGTDTQYF
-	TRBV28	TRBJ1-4	CASSVQTGPNEKLFF
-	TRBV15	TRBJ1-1	CATSRERVGTEAFF
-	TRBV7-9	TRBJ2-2	CASSLTVNTGELFF
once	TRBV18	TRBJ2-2	CASSPQGSGGTGELFF
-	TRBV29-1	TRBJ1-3	CSVEPDEAGNTIYF
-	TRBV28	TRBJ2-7	CASSPDRGQWEQYF
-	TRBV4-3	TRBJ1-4	CASSQDQIATNEKLFF
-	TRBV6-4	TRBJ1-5	CASSDATPYSYSNQPQHF
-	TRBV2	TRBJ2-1	CASSETDKYNEQFF
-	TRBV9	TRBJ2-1	CASSVDSVGSYNEQFF
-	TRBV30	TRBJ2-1	CALQTVDSYNEQFF
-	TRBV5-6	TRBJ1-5	CASSLGGQSSGGPQHF
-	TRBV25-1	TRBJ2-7	CASSAAGLDEQYF
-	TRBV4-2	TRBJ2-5	CASSQPGQGVQETQYF
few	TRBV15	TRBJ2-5	CATSRDSRGSWAQYF
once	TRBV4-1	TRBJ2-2	CASSQVTTGGNTGELFF
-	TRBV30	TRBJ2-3	CAWGPGTDTQYF
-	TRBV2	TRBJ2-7	CASTPPWGDRVNHEQYF
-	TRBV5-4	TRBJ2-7	CASSLIFGGSTYEQYF
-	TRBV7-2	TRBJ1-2	CASRGGGAGVSGYTF
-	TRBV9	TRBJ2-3	CASSVGLAGADTQYF
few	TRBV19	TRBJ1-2	CASSIRQGEANYGYTF
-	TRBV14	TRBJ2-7	CASSQGSGTGFYEQYF
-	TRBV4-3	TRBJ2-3	CASSQLAGGTDTQYF